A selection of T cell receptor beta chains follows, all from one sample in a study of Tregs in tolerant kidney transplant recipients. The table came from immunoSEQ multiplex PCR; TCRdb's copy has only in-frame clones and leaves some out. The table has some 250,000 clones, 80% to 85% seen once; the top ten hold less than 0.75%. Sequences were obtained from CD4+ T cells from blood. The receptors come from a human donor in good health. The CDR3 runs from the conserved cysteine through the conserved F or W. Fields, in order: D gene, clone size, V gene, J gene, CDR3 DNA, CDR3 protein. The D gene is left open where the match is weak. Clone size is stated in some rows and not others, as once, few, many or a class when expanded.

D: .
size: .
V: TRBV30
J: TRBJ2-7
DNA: TGTGCCTGGAGTCTGGGAAGCTCCTACGAGCAGTACTTC
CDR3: CAWSLGSSYEQYF

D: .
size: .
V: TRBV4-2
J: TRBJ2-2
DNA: TGTGCCAGCAGCCAAGATGAGGCTAGGGCGAACACCGGGGAGCTGTTTTTT
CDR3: CASSQDEARANTGELFF

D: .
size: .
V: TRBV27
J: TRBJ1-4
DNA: TGTGCCAGCAGTTTAGCAGGAAACCGAGAACTGTTTTTT
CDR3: CASSLAGNRELFF

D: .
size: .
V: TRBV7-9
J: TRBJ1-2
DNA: TGTGCCAGCAGCTTAGGCCAGGGGCGAACTGGCTACACCTTC
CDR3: CASSLGQGRTGYTF

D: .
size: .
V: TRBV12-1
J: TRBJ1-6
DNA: TGTGCCAGCAGCTTTTTTCAGGGGAAGGATTCACCCCTCCACTTT
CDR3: CASSFFQGKDSPLHF

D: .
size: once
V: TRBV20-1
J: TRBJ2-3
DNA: TGCAGTGCTAGTTGGCAAGATGCGCAGTATTTT
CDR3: CSASWQDAQYF

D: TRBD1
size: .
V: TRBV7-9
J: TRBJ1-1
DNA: TGTGCCAGCAGCTTGAGACAGGGTGTTGAAGCTTTCTTT
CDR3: CASSLRQGVEAFF

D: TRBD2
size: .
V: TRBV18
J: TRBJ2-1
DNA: TGTGCCAGCTCTGGGACTAGCGGGATTGAGCAGTTCTTC
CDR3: CASSGTSGIEQFF

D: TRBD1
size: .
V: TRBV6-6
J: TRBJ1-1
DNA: TGTGCCAGCATCCCCAACCCACAGGGGGCGCGAACTGAAGCTTTCTTT
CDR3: CASIPNPQGARTEAFF

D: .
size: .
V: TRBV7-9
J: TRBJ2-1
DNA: TGTGCCAGCAGCTTCACCGGCCTCTCCAATGAGCAGTTCTTC
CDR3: CASSFTGLSNEQFF

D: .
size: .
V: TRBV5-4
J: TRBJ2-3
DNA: TGTGCCAGCAGCTTGGGGGGGACCGAATTATCTAGCACAGATACGCAGTATTTT
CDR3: CASSLGGTELSSTDTQYF

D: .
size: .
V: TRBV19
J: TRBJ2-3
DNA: TGTGCCAGTAGTATCGCCCCCGGGGACACAGATACGCAGTATTTT
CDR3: CASSIAPGDTDTQYF

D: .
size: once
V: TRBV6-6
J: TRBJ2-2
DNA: TGTGCCAGCAGTTACTCGCCAGGCACGAACACCGGGGAGCTGTTTTTT
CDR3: CASSYSPGTNTGELFF

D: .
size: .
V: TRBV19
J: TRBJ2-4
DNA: TGTGCCAGTAGTATTTCCGGGACTCTTAAAAACATTCAGTACTTC
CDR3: CASSISGTLKNIQYF

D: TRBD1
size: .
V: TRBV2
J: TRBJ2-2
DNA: TGTGCCAGCACCGGACAGGGGGTGACTGGGGAGCTGTTTTTT
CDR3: CASTGQGVTGELFF

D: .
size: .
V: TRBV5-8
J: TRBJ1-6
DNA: TGTGCCAGCAGCTTTCAGGGCCTCATCGATAATTCACCCCTCCACTTT
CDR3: CASSFQGLIDNSPLHF

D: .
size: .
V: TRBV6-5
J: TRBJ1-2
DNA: TGTGCCAGCAGTTACACTACCACAGGGCTCAACTATGGCTACACCTTC
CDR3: CASSYTTTGLNYGYTF

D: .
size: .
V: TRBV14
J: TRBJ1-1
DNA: TGTGCCAGCAGCCAAAGCAGGGGTACTGAAGCTTTCTTT
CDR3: CASSQSRGTEAFF

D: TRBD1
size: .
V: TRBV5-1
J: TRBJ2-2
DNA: TGCGCCAGCAGCATGACAGGGGGTAACACCGGGGAGCTGTTTTTT
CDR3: CASSMTGGNTGELFF